This T cell receptor (beta chain) was documented in a study of T cells in localized non-small cell lung cancer. The CDR3 consists of 18 residues. The germline gives CDR1 MNHEY, CDR2 SMNVEV (reference sequence). Trimming removed 0 bases at V and 0 bases at J, with 15 bases between. A word on this clone: Its antigen remains unknown.

Study-level points and caveats: Adjacent lung was found to contain a median approximately 62 of the top 100 tumor clones.

Clones were read by immunoSEQ multiplex PCR, and TCRdb kept only the in-frame ones, dropping some. This table has approximately 67,000 clones, 84% appearing once. The receptor was derived from a female donor older than 55 with stage I lung adenocarcinoma. The sequencing used peripheral blood, collected before any cancer treatment. The chain couples TRBV27 to TRBJ2-1; tentatively, D is TRBD2 (6 bases). The chain's CDR3 is CASSLSGRRGPSYNEQFF. DNA for the CDR3: TGTGCCAGCAGTTTATCGGGACGGAGGGGCCCCTCCTACAATGAGCAGTTCTTC.